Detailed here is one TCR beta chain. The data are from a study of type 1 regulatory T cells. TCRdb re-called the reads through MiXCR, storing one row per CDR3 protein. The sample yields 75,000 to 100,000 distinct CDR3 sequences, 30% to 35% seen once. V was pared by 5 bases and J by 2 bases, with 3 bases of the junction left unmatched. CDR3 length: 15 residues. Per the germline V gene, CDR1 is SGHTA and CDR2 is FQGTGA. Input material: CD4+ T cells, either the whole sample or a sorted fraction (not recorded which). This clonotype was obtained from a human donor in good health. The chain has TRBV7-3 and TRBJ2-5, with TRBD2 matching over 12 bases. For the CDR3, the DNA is TGTGCCAGCAGCCTTGGACTAGCGGGACAAGAGACCCAGTACTTC. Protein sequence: CASSLGLAGQETQYF.